These 20 T cell receptor beta chains were sequenced from one sample in a study of shared clonotypes between healthy human individuals. Assay used: immunoSEQ multiplex PCR; TCRdb lists only in-frame clones, some missing. The table includes roughly 700,000 clones, about 90% detected once. Material: memory CD8+ T cells from PBMCs. Regarding subset: CD45RO+ cells pooled with CCR7-negative TemRA cells. These receptors originate from a man aged 18 to 35 in good health. Some clones in this sample may be carry-over from other donors' samples.

This clone has just one count. The chain links TRBV4-1 to TRBJ1-2; D might be TRBD1 (5 bases). V was trimmed by 4 bases and J by 7 bases, leaving 16 bases between them. Germline V gene sequence: CDR1 MGHRA, CDR2 YSYEKL. The length of the CDR3 is 14 residues. CDR3 DNA sequence: TGCGCCAGCAGCCCTATATCGGGGACGGGTGGCTACACCTTC. Protein sequence: CASSPISGTGGYTF.

J is TRBJ1-2 and V is TRBV27; perhaps TRBD1 as D (5 bases). The V gene's germline CDR1 is MNHEY and CDR2 SMNVEV (reference sequence). This CDR3 is 16 amino acids long. Trimming left V 0 bases short and J 2 bases short, with 13 bases between. In nucleotides, the CDR3 is TGTGCCAGCAGTTTATCACCCGGGACCCCGAACTATGGCTACACCTTC. This sequence encodes CASSLSPGTPNYGYTF.

The rearrangement uses TRBV6-1 and TRBJ1-5; D is unclear. The ends were cut back, 3 bases at V and 4 bases at J, with 10 bases in the middle. The CDR3 totals 14 residues. Looked up from germline, CDR1 is MNHNS and CDR2 is SASEGT. The CDR3, as DNA: TGTGCCAGCAGTGAGGGAATCTTTAATCAGCCCCAGCATTTT. Protein product: CASSEGIFNQPQHF.

The chain recombines TRBV19 with TRBJ1-5; possible D gene TRBD1, 6 bases. The CDR3 runs to 15 residues. Germline V gives CDR1 LNHDA, CDR2 SQIVND (reference sequence). The V gene lost 1 base and the J gene lost 5 bases, with 12 bases spanning the gap. Written as DNA, the CDR3 is TGTGCCAGTAGTATAGTGAGGGACACTGATCAGCCCCAGCATTTT. Its protein is CASSIVRDTDQPQHF.

V is TRBV6-4 and J is TRBJ1-1, with a weak D call TRBD1 (5 bases). Trimming shortened V by 2 bases and J by 5 bases, and 18 bases separated the two germline ends. CDR1 and CDR2 (germline): MRHNA, SNTAGT. The CDR3 is 16 amino acids. CDR3 in DNA: TGTGCCAGCAGTGACACTCCGGGACGGGGGTGGACTGAAGCTTTCTTT. Its protein product is CASSDTPGRGWTEAFF.

This sequence joins TRBV7-6 and TRBJ2-5; TRBD2 matches at 12 bases. Germline CDR1 is SGHVS and CDR2 is FNYEAQ. V was clipped by 5 bases and J by 4 bases; unmatched bases: 8. This CDR3 is 16 amino acids long. The CDR3 loop reads CASSPRTSGMAETQYF. CDR3 in DNA: TGTGCCAGCAGCCCTCGGACTAGCGGGATGGCAGAGACCCAGTACTTC.

The chain carries TRBV7-9 and TRBJ2-7; TRBD2 aligns across 13 bases. CDR1 is SEHNR and CDR2 is FQNEAQ in the germline V gene (reference sequence). Trimming removed 6 bases from V and 5 bases from J; junction bases left unmatched: 10. There are 16 residues in the CDR3. CDR3: CASRGGTSGIPHEQYF. The CDR3 nucleotides read TGTGCCAGCAGGGGGGGGACTAGCGGGATCCCCCACGAGCAGTACTTC.

This clone showed up just once. This chain connects TRBV27 to TRBJ1-5; D is ambiguous. V was clipped by 2 bases and J by 3 bases, with 5 bases between them. Germline V gene lookup returns CDR1 MNHEY and CDR2 SMNVEV (reference sequence). The CDR3 covers 13 residues. CDR3 in amino acids: CASSLAVNQPQHF. The CDR3 DNA reads TGTGCCAGCAGTTTAGCCGTCAATCAGCCCCAGCATTTT.

The count of this clone is one. The V and J genes are TRBV14 and TRBJ2-6, with a tentative D call TRBD1 (6 bases). Trimming pared 5 bases from V and 0 bases from J, leaving 8 bases between. The CDR3 contains 15 residues. Germline V gene sequence: CDR1 SGHDN, CDR2 FVKESK. CDR3 sequence reads: CASSRGTSGANVLTF. The CDR3 region has the DNA TGTGCCAGCAGCAGGGGGACCTCTGGGGCCAACGTCCTGACTTTC.

At least ten counts were recorded for this clone. The V call is TRBV6-1, the J call TRBJ2-5; 8 bases fit TRBD2. Germline V gene sequence: CDR1 MNHNS, CDR2 SASEGT. V lost 6 bases and J lost 2; bases outside the gene matches: 8. The CDR3 is 15 residues long. The chain's CDR3 is CASSRQAGGQETQYF. The CDR3 DNA reads TGTGCCAGCAGCCGACAGGCGGGGGGACAAGAGACCCAGTACTTC.

CDR3 in amino acids: CASSPIGQAGEEGNEQFF. The DNA of the CDR3 is TGTGCCAGCAGCCCCATAGGGCAAGCGGGAGAAGAGGGGAATGAGCAGTTCTTC. The J gene is TRBJ2-1, the V gene TRBV13, with 8 bases matching TRBD2. The length of the CDR3 is 18 residues. The germline CDR1 and CDR2 sequences are PRHDT and FYEKMQ (reference sequence). V dropped 5 bases and J dropped 7; count of bases not matched to a gene: 19. The full variable domain, in which reference TRBV13 and TRBJ2-1 provide the parts outside the CDR3, is AAGVIQSPRHLIKEKRETATLKCYPIPRHDTVYWYQQGPGQDPQFLISFYEKMQSDKGSIPDRFSAQQFSDYHSELNMSSLELGDSALYFCASSPIGQAGEEGNEQFFGPGTRLTVL.

This chain links TRBV2 with TRBJ1-2; D call uncertain. V was shortened by 1 base and J by 3 bases, with 15 bases between the two germline ends. Germline V gene lookup returns CDR1 SNHLY and CDR2 FYNNEI. The CDR3 is made up of 16 amino acids. The CDR3 sequence: CASSEGWHPRDYGYTF. CDR3 nucleotides: TGTGCCAGCAGTGAAGGGTGGCACCCTCGGGACTATGGCTACACCTTC.

The V gene is TRBV7-2, the J gene TRBJ2-7, with TRBD2 identical over 8 bases. The CDR3 spans 14 residues. V lost 5 bases to trimming and J lost 3 bases; unmatched junction nucleotides: 6. CDR1 is SGHTA, CDR2 FQGNSA, per germline. CDR3 nucleotide sequence: TGTGCCAGCAGCCCAACGGGACTAGTCTACGAGCAGTACTTC. Residues: CASSPTGLVYEQYF.

The rearrangement links TRBV27 to TRBJ1-1; no reliable D call. V was cut by 7 bases and J by 6 bases, with 9 bases left in between. Germline V gene lookup returns CDR1 MNHEY and CDR2 SMNVEV (reference sequence). This CDR3 comprises 11 residues. CDR3 region: CASITGSEAFF. As DNA, the CDR3 is TGTGCCAGCATTACCGGGTCTGAAGCTTTCTTT.

The CDR3 DNA reads TGTGCCAGCAGCCTACGGGGCCTCTCCCATGAGCAGTTCTTC. It encodes CASSLRGLSHEQFF. The chain employs TRBV5-8 and TRBJ2-1; either TRBD1 or TRBD2 may supply D (5 bases each). V was pared by 4 bases and J by 8 bases, with 16 bases between. The CDR3 loop spans 14 amino acids. CDR1 SGHTS and CDR2 YDEGEE come from the germline V gene. Using reference TRBV5-8 and TRBJ2-1 for the parts outside the CDR3, the full variable domain is EAGVTQSPTHLIKTRGQQATLRCSPISGHTSVYWYQQALGLGLQFLLWYDEGEERNRGNFPPRFSGRQFPNYSSELNVNALELEDSALYLCASSLRGLSHEQFFGPGTRLTVL.

This clone was detected only once. This chain connects TRBV9 to TRBJ1-2; tentative D call: TRBD1 (6 bases). This CDR3 comprises 11 residues. The germline V gene has CDR1 SGDLS and CDR2 YYNGEE. Trimming pared 7 bases from V and 4 bases from J, leaving 8 bases between. CDR3 bases: TGTGCCAGCGGGGGCGTCTATGGCTACACCTTC. Amino acids: CASGGVYGYTF.

The CDR3 is CASSRDNGLWREQYF. The CDR3 bases are TGTGCCAGCAGCCGCGACAATGGTCTTTGGAGAGAGCAGTACTTC. The V call is TRBV14, the J call TRBJ2-7; no clear D gene. With 4 bases removed from V and 7 bases from J, the gap between germline ends came to 20 bases. CDR3 length: 15 residues. CDR1 is SGHDN, CDR2 FVKESK, per germline.

The chain uses TRBV6-1 and TRBJ1-5; D gene ambiguous. There are 15 residues in the CDR3. Germline loops: CDR1 MNHNS, CDR2 SASEGT. The V end was cut by 5 bases, the J end by 0 bases, with 11 bases between. The CDR3 bases are TGTGCCAGCAGTACCCGGACGGATAGCAATCAGCCCCAGCATTTT. It is translated as CASSTRTDSNQPQHF.

This CDR3 is CASSSRDFLRGYTF. Written as DNA, the CDR3 is TGTGCCAGCAGCTCCCGGGACTTTCTAAGGGGCTACACCTTC. The rearrangement uses TRBV7-2 and TRBJ1-2; weak D call: TRBD1 (5 bases). The CDR3 runs to 14 residues. Per germline, CDR1 SGHTA and CDR2 FQGNSA. V lost 4 bases to trimming and J lost 8 bases, with 17 bases between them.

This clone was picked up one time. The chain couples TRBV4-1 to TRBJ2-7; maybe TRBD2 (5 bases). Trimming left V 4 bases short and J 4 bases short, with 11 bases between. The germline V gene has CDR1 MGHRA and CDR2 YSYEKL. The CDR3 sequence is 13 residues long. CDR3 sequence (DNA): TGCGCCAGCAGCCCCCGGACGGGATACGAGCAGTACTTC. Its translation is CASSPRTGYEQYF.